This T cell receptor beta chain emerged from a study of metastatic and nonmetastatic thyroid tumors. Study-level background: Repertoires were compared across blood and tumor or nodule tissue from malignant and benign thyroid patients.

Every patient was untreated before thyroid surgery. As originally analysed: In papillary thyroid cancer, a distant-metastasis classifier was built using CDR3 differences across clinicopathological groups. TCRdb re-processed the PCR reads through MiXCR. The V and J calls were determined by TCRdb, not by the authors. The table has roughly 15,000 clones, 26% seen once. Study-wide points: Malignant thyroid tumors reportedly exceeded benign nodules significantly in TCR beta diversity, with the difference appearing in blood and tumor.

The CDR3 length is 14 residues. CDR1 and CDR2 (germline): MNHEY, SVGAGI. V shed 0 bases and J 5 bases; nucleotides not matched to a gene: 1. Concerning this clone: Its matching antigen is unknown.

The source of this sequence is a female donor with papillary thyroid cancer or a benign thyroid nodule (not recorded which). Some clones in this sample may be carry-over from other donors' samples. The chain employs TRBV6-5 and TRBJ1-2; 9 bases agree with TRBD1. The sequencing sample was made of tumor tissue. The CDR3 here is CASSYSDRGYGYTF. CDR3 in DNA: TGTGCCAGCAGTTACTCGGACAGGGGATATGGCTACACCTTC.